The 3 T cell receptor beta chains reported below all come from one sample, sequenced in a study of blood T cell repertoires in COVID-19. Repertoires were generated with immunoSEQ multiplex PCR, while TCRdb's copy carries only in-frame clones and drops some. This repertoire shows roughly 140,000 clones, around nine tenths found once; its top ten account for more than 4%. The sample taken for sequencing was peripheral blood. The receptors originated from a woman between 40 and 55 years old with acute or convalescent COVID-19.

The CDR3 loop is CAISGANRGGYGYTF. The CDR3 DNA sequence: TGTGCCATCAGTGGGGCTAACAGAGGAGGCTATGGCTACACCTTC. The chain carries TRBV10-3 and TRBJ1-2, with unresolved D. Germline values: CDR1 ENHRY, CDR2 SYGVKD. The CDR3 is 15 residues long. V shed 4 bases and J shed 4 bases, with 16 bases lying between them.

The chain uses TRBV9 and TRBJ1-3; D ambiguous. The CDR3 is 14 amino acids. With 2 bases removed from V and 0 bases from J, the gap between germline ends came to 6 bases. CDR1 is SGDLS, CDR2 YYNGEE, per germline. CDR3 nucleotide sequence: TGTGCCAGCAGCGTTCAGGACTCTGGAAACACCATATATTTT. Protein sequence: CASSVQDSGNTIYF.

In nucleotides, the CDR3 is TGTGCCAGCAGCTTACTCGGGACAGCTTATAATTCACCCCTCCACTTT. It encodes CASSLLGTAYNSPLHF. The J gene is TRBJ1-6, the V gene TRBV7-3; 7 positions match TRBD1. Trimming took 2 bases from V and 4 from J; bases not matched to a gene: 5. The length of the CDR3 is 16 residues. The germline gives CDR1 SGHTA, CDR2 FQGTGA.